One and the same sample provided the 6 T cell receptor beta chains below, sequenced in a study of T cells in Graves' hyperthyroidism and ophthalmopathy. Amplification yielded TCR beta CDR3 regions, with RNA transcripts as the source. HTBI primers were the set used in a first-round RT-PCR of the TCR CDR3. TCRdb analysed the multiplex PCR reads with MiXCR anew, one entry per CDR3 protein. The sample lists 450,000 to 700,000 distinct CDR3 sequences; more than 45% were seen once. Sequences were obtained from peripheral blood or thyroid tissue (not recorded which). The source is an adult woman with Graves' disease, either hyperthyroidism or ophthalmopathy (not recorded which).

This clonotype appeared a few times. V gene TRBV27 combines with J gene TRBJ2-2; 9 bases are a match to TRBD2. The CDR3 has 15 amino acids. From germline, CDR1 is MNHEY and CDR2 SMNVEV (reference sequence). V was clipped by 4 bases and J by 1 base; unmatched bases: 1. In nucleotides, the CDR3 is TGTGCCAGCAGTTCAGCGGGAGGGAACACCGGGGAGCTGTTTTTT. This translates into CASSSAGGNTGELFF.

The sample holds many counts of this clonotype. The J gene is TRBJ1-2, the V gene TRBV7-9; 8 positions agree with TRBD1. Germline V gene data show CDR1 as SEHNR and CDR2 as FQNEAQ (reference sequence). The CDR3 is 15 residues long. The trim removed 0 bases at V and 4 bases at J, leaving 4 bases unmatched. The CDR3 DNA reads as TGTGCCAGCAGCTTAGCCGGACAGGGAGTCTATGGCTACACCTTC. This encodes CASSLAGQGVYGYTF.

Turning to this clonotype: A read error may account for a junction end that differs from germline. This sequence joins TRBV6-1 and TRBJ2-7, with D maybe TRBD1 (5 bases). The CDR3 covers 12 residues. Germline CDR1 and CDR2: MNHNS and SASEGT. The CDR3 DNA sequence: TGTGTCAGCAGTCAGGGCGCCTACGAGCAGTACTTC. This codes for CVSSQGAYEQYF.

To note about this clonotype: Germline is not matched at one junction end, which may reflect a read error. This chain links TRBV19 with TRBJ2-5; TRBD1 is a possible D gene (6 bases). This CDR3 has 16 residues. Germline CDR1 reads LNHDA; CDR2 reads SQIVND (reference sequence). Here the CDR3 reads CASSHRAAGDQETQYF. The CDR3 DNA reads TGTGCCAGTAGCCACAGGGCCGCTGGGGACCAGGAGACCCAGTACTTC.

This clonotype was picked up many times. This sequence joins TRBV4-1 and TRBJ2-7; TRBD2 might be the D (6 bases). Trimming took 3 bases from V and 2 from J, leaving 11 bases between them. CDR1 MGHRA and CDR2 YSYEKL come from the germline V gene. The CDR3 consists of 14 residues. CDR3 amino acids: CASSQGLLTYEQYF. The CDR3, as DNA: TGCGCCAGCAGCCAGGGACTGCTGACCTACGAGCAGTACTTC.

V gene TRBV25-1 combines with J gene TRBJ2-5; no clear D gene. Germline V gene data show CDR1 as MGHDK and CDR2 as SYGVNS. The CDR3 is 14 amino acids. V lost 0 bases and J lost 5, with 10 bases in between. CDR3 sequence reads: CASSEYGLGETQYF. As DNA, the CDR3 is TGTGCCAGCAGTGAATATGGCCTGGGGGAGACCCAGTACTTC. Together with reference TRBV25-1 and TRBJ2-5, the CDR3 gives the full variable domain: EADIYQTPRYLVIGTGKKITLECSQTMGHDKMYWYQQDPGMELHLIHYSYGVNSTEKGDLSSESTVSRIRTEHFPLTLESARPSHTSQYLCASSEYGLGETQYFGPGTRLLVL.